This is a list of T cell receptor beta chains from one sample in a study of shared clonotypes between healthy human individuals. Profiling relied on immunoSEQ multiplex PCR, and the TCRdb table lists in-frame clones only, not all of them. The sample yields approximately 2,200,000 clones, roughly 91% seen once. Sequenced material: naive CD8+ T cells from PBMCs. The receptor set was obtained from a man between 18 and 35 years old in good health. Some clones in this sample may be carry-over from other donors' samples. The CDR3 runs from the conserved cysteine through the conserved F or W.

j_call,v_call,cdr3_aa
TRBJ2-5,TRBV5-1,CASSPGYSRYQETQYF
TRBJ1-5,TRBV27,CASSPDRVGNQPQHF
TRBJ2-5,TRBV9,CASSVARTQETQYF
TRBJ2-1,TRBV30,CAWSWRGPYNEQFF
TRBJ2-1,TRBV29-1,CSARVASGRGSEQFF
TRBJ1-5,TRBV4-1,CASSQVGNQPQHF
TRBJ2-3,TRBV11-2,CASSLIGGGGADTQYF
TRBJ1-2,TRBV7-9,CASSFRTGGYTF
TRBJ2-2,TRBV7-9,CASSLGHMNTGELFF
TRBJ2-7,TRBV7-9,CASSSEGGAVAEQYF
TRBJ2-7,TRBV12-5,CASGFYPYEQYF
TRBJ2-2,TRBV27,CASSVGTYTGELFF
TRBJ2-5,TRBV18,CASSPYGPRETQYF
TRBJ1-2,TRBV10-3,CAIMGVGPTGIGYTF
TRBJ2-7,TRBV21-1,CASSKMGGPYEQYF
TRBJ2-2,TRBV7-9,CASSSTNTGELFF
TRBJ2-5,TRBV7-9,CASSPPGRGETQYF
TRBJ1-1,TRBV28,CASSLRARGVTEAFF
TRBJ2-6,TRBV21-1,CASSKGYPEANVLTF
TRBJ1-1,TRBV19,CASSPTGTMNTEAFF
TRBJ2-5,TRBV6-5,CASTGDWETQYF
TRBJ2-7,TRBV30,CAWSDERETYEQYF
TRBJ2-7,TRBV2,CASRPLADLSYEQYF
TRBJ2-4,TRBV9,CASSVGRDKNIQYF
TRBJ1-1,TRBV27,CASSFLTGGRNTEAFF
TRBJ2-1,TRBV29-1,CSVEMYGEFF
TRBJ2-6,TRBV5-5,CASSLSGSGANVLTF
TRBJ2-1,TRBV27,CASSFAGGGYNEQFF
TRBJ1-4,TRBV4-2,CASSQDAAVSNEKLFF
TRBJ1-1,TRBV28,CASSLWGDRNTEAFF
TRBJ1-5,TRBV28,CASSLGLAVRVPQHF
TRBJ2-5,TRBV29-1,CSAGTGALKTQYF
TRBJ1-2,TRBV11-2,CASSLLRTGGYTF
TRBJ2-7,TRBV11-2,CASSSGLDYEQYF
TRBJ2-7,TRBV9,CASSASGTSGAYEQYF
TRBJ2-3,TRBV28,CASSSLWAEGGTDTQYF
TRBJ2-7,TRBV10-1,CASSGGLDSYEQYF
TRBJ1-2,TRBV9,CASSANGVQDGYTF
TRBJ2-3,TRBV30,CAWRDLSSSTDTQYF
TRBJ1-2,TRBV9,CASSAGGSVGAGYTF
TRBJ2-7,TRBV27,CASSLDSGVLVQYF
TRBJ2-3,TRBV27,CASSSIHPLGHITDTQYF
TRBJ2-1,TRBV29-1,CSVEVPTGTSLGNEQFF
TRBJ2-7,TRBV27,CASSLGQGSLYEQYF